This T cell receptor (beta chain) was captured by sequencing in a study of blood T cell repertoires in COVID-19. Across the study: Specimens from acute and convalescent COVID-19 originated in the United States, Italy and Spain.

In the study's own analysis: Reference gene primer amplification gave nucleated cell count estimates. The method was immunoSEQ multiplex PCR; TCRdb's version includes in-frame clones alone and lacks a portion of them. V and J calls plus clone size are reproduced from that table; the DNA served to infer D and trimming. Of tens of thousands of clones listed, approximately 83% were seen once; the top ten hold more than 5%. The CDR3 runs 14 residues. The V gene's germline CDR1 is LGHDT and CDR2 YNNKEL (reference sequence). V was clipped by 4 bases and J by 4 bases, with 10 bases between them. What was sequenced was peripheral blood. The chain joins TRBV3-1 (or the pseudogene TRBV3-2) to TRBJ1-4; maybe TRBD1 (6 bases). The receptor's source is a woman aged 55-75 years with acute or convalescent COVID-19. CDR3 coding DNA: TGTGCCAGCAGCCCGGGGGGCTATAATGAAAAACTGTTTTTT. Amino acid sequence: CASSPGGYNEKLFF.